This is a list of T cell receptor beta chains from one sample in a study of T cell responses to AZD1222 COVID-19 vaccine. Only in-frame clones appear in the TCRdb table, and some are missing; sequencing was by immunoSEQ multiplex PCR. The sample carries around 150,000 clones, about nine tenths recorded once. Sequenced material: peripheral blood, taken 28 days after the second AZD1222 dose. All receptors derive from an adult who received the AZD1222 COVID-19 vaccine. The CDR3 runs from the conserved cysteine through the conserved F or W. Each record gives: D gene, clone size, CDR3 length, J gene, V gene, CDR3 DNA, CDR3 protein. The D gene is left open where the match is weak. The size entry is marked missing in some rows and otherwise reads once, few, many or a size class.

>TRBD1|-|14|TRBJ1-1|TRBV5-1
TGCGCCAGCAAGGGGGACAGCATGAACACTGAAGCTTTCTTT
CASKGDSMNTEAFF
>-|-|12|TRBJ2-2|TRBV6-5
TGTGCCAGCAGTTACTCCACCGGGGAGCTGTTTTTT
CASSYSTGELFF
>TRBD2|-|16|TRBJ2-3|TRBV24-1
TGTGCCACCAGTGATTTGCTCCCTAGCGGGGCCCAAAAGCAGTATTTT
CATSDLLPSGAQKQYF
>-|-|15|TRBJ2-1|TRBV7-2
TGTGCCAGCAGCCCTCGGGGGTACTCTATCAGTGAGCAGTTCTTC
CASSPRGYSISEQFF
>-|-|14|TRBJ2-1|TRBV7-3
TGTGCCAGCAGCTTATCCCCGGGGGCCAATGAGCAGTTCTTC
CASSLSPGANEQFF
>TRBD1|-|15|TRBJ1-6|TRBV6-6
TGTGCCAGCAGTCCAGGGGGACAGGGAGGTTCACCCCTCCACTTT
CASSPGGQGGSPLHF
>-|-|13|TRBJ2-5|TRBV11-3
TGTGCCAGCAGCTTTGGGCAGCAAGAGACCCAGTACTTC
CASSFGQQETQYF
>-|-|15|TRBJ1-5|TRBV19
TGTGCCAGTAGTATAAGCGGGGTGAGCAATCAGCCCCAGCATTTT
CASSISGVSNQPQHF
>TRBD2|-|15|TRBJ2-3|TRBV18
TGTGCCAGCTCATTAGCGGGGCTCGCTCTGGATACGCAGTATTTT
CASSLAGLALDTQYF
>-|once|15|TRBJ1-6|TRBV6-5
TGTGCCAGCAGTTACTCGTACAGGCGAAATTCACCCCTCCACTTT
CASSYSYRRNSPLHF
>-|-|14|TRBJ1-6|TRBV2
TGTGCCAGCAGTTGGACAGCCACAGATTCACCCCTCCACTTT
CASSWTATDSPLHF
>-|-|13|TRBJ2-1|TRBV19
TGTGCCAGTAGTCTACAGGTCGAGAGTGAGCAGTTCTTC
CASSLQVESEQFF
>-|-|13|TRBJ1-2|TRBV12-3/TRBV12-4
TGTGCCAGCAGTTTACTGCAGGACAATGGCTACACCTTC
CASSLLQDNGYTF
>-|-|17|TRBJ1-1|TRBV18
TGTGCCAGCTCACCACAGGGGGAGAGCCGTATGAACACTGAAGCTTTCTTT
CASSPQGESRMNTEAFF
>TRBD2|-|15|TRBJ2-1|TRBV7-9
TGTGCCAGCAGCTTCGGGACTAGCGGGTTCAATGAGCAGTTCTTC
CASSFGTSGFNEQFF
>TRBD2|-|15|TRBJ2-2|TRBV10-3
TGTGCCATCGGATCTAGCGGTAGGAGCGGCGGGGAGCTGTTTTTT
CAIGSSGRSGGELFF
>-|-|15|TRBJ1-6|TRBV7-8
TGTGCCAGCAGCTTACCCCCGGTCGGTAATTCACCCCTCCACTTT
CASSLPPVGNSPLHF
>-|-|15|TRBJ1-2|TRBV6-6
TGTGCCAGCAGTTACTCGGTTGCTAAAGGCGGTGGCTACACCTTC
CASSYSVAKGGGYTF
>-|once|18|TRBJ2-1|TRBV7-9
TGTGCCAGCAGGTCCCCCGTGGCGCGGCTTTTCAACTACAATGAGCAGTTCTTC
CASRSPVARLFNYNEQFF
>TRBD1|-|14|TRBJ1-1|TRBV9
TGTGCCAGCAGCCTCGGACAGGGTAACACTGAAGCTTTCTTT
CASSLGQGNTEAFF
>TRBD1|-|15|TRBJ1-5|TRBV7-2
TGTGCCAGCAGCTTCGGACAGGGGGGCAATCAGCCCCAGCATTTT
CASSFGQGGNQPQHF
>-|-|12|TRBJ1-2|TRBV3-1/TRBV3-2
TGTGCCAGCAGCTCCTCCTCGGCTGGCTACACCTTC
CASSSSSAGYTF
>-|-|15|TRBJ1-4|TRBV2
TGTGCCAGCAGTGAATTTCGGGGCGACAATGAAAAACTGTTTTTT
CASSEFRGDNEKLFF
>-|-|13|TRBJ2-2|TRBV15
TGTGCCACCAGCAGAGAGGACACCGGGGAGCTGTTTTTT
CATSREDTGELFF
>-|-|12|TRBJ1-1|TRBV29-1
TGCAGCGTTGAGGCGGTGAACACTGAAGCTTTCTTT
CSVEAVNTEAFF
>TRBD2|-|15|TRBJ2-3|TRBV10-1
TGCGCCAGCAGTTCTAGCGGGAGTGTCACAGATACGCAGTATTTT
CASSSSGSVTDTQYF
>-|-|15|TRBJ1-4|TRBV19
TGTGCCAGTAGTATGAATGGGGGGCCTAATGAAAAACTGTTTTTT
CASSMNGGPNEKLFF
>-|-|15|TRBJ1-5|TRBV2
TGTGCCAGCTCGGCCGGGGAGATGAGCAATCAGCCCCAGCATTTT
CASSAGEMSNQPQHF
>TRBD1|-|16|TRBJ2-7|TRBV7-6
TGTGCCAGCAGCTCACGACGCCGGGACAGGGCCGACGAGCAGTACTTC
CASSSRRRDRADEQYF
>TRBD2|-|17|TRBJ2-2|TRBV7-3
TGTGCCAGCAGCTTAAGGGGACTAGCGGGAGCTCCCGGGGAGCTGTTTTTT
CASSLRGLAGAPGELFF
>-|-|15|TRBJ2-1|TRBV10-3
TGTGCCATCAGTGCCGGGGGCGCGGACAACGATGAGCAGTTCTTC
CAISAGGADNDEQFF
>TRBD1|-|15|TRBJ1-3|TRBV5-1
TGCGCCAGCGGGAAGGACAGGGCCTCTGGAAACACCATATATTTT
CASGKDRASGNTIYF
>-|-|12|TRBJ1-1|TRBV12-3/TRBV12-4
TGTGCCAGCGGGAATGTGAACACTGAAGCTTTCTTT
CASGNVNTEAFF
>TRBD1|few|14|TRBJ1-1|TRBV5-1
TGCGCCAGCAGCTTGACAGGGGGCGCCAATGAAGCTTTCTTT
CASSLTGGANEAFF
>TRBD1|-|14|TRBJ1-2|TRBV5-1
TGCGCCAGCCAGCCAGCGGGACAGGGTTATGGCTACACCTTC
CASQPAGQGYGYTF
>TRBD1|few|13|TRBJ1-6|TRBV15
TGTGCCACCAGCAGAAGAACAGGGGCACCCCTCCACTTT
CATSRRTGAPLHF
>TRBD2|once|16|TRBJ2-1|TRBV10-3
TGTGCCATCAGTGAGTCCCCACTAGCGGATTACAATGAGCAGTTCTTC
CAISESPLADYNEQFF
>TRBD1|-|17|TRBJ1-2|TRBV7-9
TGTGCCAGCAGCTTACCAGGGGGCTTAAATCCTAACTATGGCTACACCTTC
CASSLPGGLNPNYGYTF
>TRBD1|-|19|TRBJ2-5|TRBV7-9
TGTGCCAGCAGCCAGGGGGATTTTCAGGGTCCCGTGAAACAAGAGACCCAGTACTTC
CASSQGDFQGPVKQETQYF
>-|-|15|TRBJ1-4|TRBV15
TGTGCCACCAGCAGAGACTTAACAAGGACAGAAAAACTGTTTTTT
CATSRDLTRTEKLFF
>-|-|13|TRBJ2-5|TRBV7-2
TGTGCCAGCAGCTTAGGCGGGCAGATAGTCCAGTACTTC
CASSLGGQIVQYF
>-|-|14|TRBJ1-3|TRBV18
TGTGCCAGCTCACTTGGTAGTGACCGAAACACCATATATTTT
CASSLGSDRNTIYF
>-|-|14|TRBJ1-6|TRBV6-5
TGTGCCAGCAGGGCAGGACAGTTAGATTCACCCCTCCACTTT
CASRAGQLDSPLHF
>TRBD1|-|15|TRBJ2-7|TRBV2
TGTGCCAGCAGAGAAGGGGGACAGGGACGGTACGAGCAGTACTTC
CASREGGQGRYEQYF
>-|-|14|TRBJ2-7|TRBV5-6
TGTGCCAGCAGCTTGTTTCAAGGGCTCTACGAGCAGTACTTC
CASSLFQGLYEQYF
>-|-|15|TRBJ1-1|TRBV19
TGTGCCAGTAGTATAGACGGACGGCTGAACACTGAAGCTTTCTTT
CASSIDGRLNTEAFF
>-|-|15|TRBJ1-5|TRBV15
TGTGCCACCAGCAGAGATCCGGGAATCAATCAGCCCCAGCATTTT
CATSRDPGINQPQHF
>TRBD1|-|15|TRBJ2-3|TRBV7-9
TGTGCCAGCAGGAAACAGGGGGTGGGCACAGATACGCAGTATTTT
CASRKQGVGTDTQYF
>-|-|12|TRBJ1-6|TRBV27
TGTGCCAGCAGTAAGTGGAATTCACCCCTCCACTTT
CASSKWNSPLHF
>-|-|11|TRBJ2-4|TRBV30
TGTGCCTGGAGTGTTGAAAACATTCAGTACTTC
CAWSVENIQYF
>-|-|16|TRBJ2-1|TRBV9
TGTGCCAGCAGCGTAGCGGACGGAGTATCCTACAATGAGCAGTTCTTC
CASSVADGVSYNEQFF
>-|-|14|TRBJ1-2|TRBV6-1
TGTGCCAGCAGTGAAGCGGGGGCTAACTATGGCTACACCTTC
CASSEAGANYGYTF
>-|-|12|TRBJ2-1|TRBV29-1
TGCAGCGTTGAACCAGGGTTCAATGAGCAGTTCTTC
CSVEPGFNEQFF
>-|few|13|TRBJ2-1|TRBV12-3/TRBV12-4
TGTGCCAGCAGTTTACAGTACTACAATGAGCAGTTCTTC
CASSLQYYNEQFF
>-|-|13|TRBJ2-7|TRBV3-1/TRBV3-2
TGTGCCAGCAGCCCTGGTCTCGGCTCCGAGCAGTACTTC
CASSPGLGSEQYF
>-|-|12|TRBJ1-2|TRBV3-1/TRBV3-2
TGTGCCAGCAGCCAAGGAGAAACCAGCTACACCTTC
CASSQGETSYTF
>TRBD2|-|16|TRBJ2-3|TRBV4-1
TGCGCCAGCAGCCAAGTTTGGACTAGTTCCACAGATACGCAGTATTTT
CASSQVWTSSTDTQYF
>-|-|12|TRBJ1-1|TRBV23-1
TGCGCCAGCCTACATGGGGGCACTGAAGCTTTCTTT
CASLHGGTEAFF
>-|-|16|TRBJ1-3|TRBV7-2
TGTGCCAGCAGCTTGGCCGGGCCCAACTCTGGAAACACCATATATTTT
CASSLAGPNSGNTIYF